This T cell receptor beta chain was retrieved from a study of post-analysis software for immune sequencing data. The CDR3 consists of 16 residues. The ends were cut back, 4 bases at V and 4 bases at J, with 18 bases in the middle. The germline CDR1 and CDR2 sequences are SGHRS and YFSETQ. Unique molecular identifiers had been added to the TCR beta cDNA libraries. TCRdb independently ran MiXCR on the PCR reads; one entry per CDR3 protein. The sample lists approximately 730,000 distinct CDR3 sequences; 25% to 30% were seen once. Turning to this clonotype: Antigen: not known.

Study-wide results and caveats: Patients used about five TRBV segments, including TRBV5-6, TRBV5-1 and TRBV20-1, more often than controls. Among multiple sclerosis patients, normalized Chao1 diversity was significantly below that of controls.

This receptor was identified in a girl aged 10 to 17 with multiple sclerosis. The chain employs TRBV5-1 and TRBJ2-1; D possibly matches TRBD1 or TRBD2 (5 bases each). The sequencing sample was made of blood. The CDR3 region has the DNA TGCGCCAGCAGCCTGAGAGCCGGGACCACATACAATGAGCAGTTCTTC. It yields the protein CASSLRAGTTYNEQFF.